This T cell receptor beta chain was documented in a study of shared clonotypes between healthy human individuals. Assay used: immunoSEQ multiplex PCR; TCRdb lists only in-frame clones, some missing. This table holds fewer than 650,000 clones, around 81% found once. Germline assignment: CDR1 MDHEN and CDR2 SYDVKM. With 3 bases clipped from V and 7 bases from J, the junction kept 10 bases outside the gene matches. This CDR3 spans 16 amino acids. The sample comprised PBMCs. The origin of this receptor is a middle-aged woman in good health. Some clones in this sample may be carry-over from other donors' samples. V is TRBV28 and J is TRBJ2-1, with 9 bases that match TRBD1. The CDR3 coding sequence is TGTGCCAGCAGTTTGCCCAGGGGACAGGGAGTGAATGAGCAGTTCTTC. Protein sequence: CASSLPRGQGVNEQFF.